This TCR beta chain is from a study of CD8+ T cells in alopecia areata. About the study: Treated patients' severity was scored by percentage of affected scalp area. Regarding the study as a whole: Elevated clonality characterized lesional scalp relative to normal scalp, particularly in alopecia totalis/universalis. Tofacitinib delivered significant drops in scalp clonality and in expanded CD8+ clones among the top 100.

The CDR3 is made up of 11 amino acids. Germline values: CDR1 SQVTM, CDR2 ANQGSEA. V gave up 7 bases and J gave up 5 bases, with 10 bases separating them. Treatment defined: oral pan-JAK inhibitor, 5-10 mg twice daily. Collected material from alopecia areata patients comprised lesional scalp punch biopsies and peripheral blood. On this clone: What it binds is unknown.

Following extraction, RNA underwent reverse transcription to cDNA, which served as the sequencing template. The data were produced by immunoSEQ multiplex PCR, yet TCRdb's version contains in-frame clones alone and is incomplete. The sample records about 200,000 clones, 50% to 60% being singletons. The gene calls are TRBV29-1 and TRBJ2-3; D uncertain. Sequenced here: CD4+ T cells sorted from blood, sampled at week 4, from a patient treated with tofacitinib. The origin of this receptor is a human donor with alopecia areata. In DNA, the CDR3 is TGCAGCGACCTTACGGGAGATACGCAGTATTTT. It codes for CSDLTGDTQYF.